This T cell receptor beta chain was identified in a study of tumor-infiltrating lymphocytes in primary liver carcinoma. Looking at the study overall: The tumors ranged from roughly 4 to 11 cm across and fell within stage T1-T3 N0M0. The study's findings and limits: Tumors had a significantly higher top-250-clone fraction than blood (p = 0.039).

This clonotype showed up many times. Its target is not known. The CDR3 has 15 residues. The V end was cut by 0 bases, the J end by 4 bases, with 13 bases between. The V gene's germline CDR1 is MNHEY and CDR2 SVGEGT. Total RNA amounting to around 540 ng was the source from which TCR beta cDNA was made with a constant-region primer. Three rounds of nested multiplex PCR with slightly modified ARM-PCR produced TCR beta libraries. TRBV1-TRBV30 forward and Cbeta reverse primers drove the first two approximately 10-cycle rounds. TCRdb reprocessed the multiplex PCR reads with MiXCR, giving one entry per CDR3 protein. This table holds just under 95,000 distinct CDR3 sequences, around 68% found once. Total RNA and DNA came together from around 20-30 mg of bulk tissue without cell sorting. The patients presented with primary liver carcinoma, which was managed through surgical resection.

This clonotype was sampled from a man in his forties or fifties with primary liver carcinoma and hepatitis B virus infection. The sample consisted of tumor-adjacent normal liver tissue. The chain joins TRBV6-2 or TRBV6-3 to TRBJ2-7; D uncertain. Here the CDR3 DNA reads TGTGCCAGCAGTTACTCGCCGGAGAATAAGTACGAGCAGTACTTC. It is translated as CASSYSPENKYEQYF.